Shown below are 21 T cell receptor beta chains from a single sample sequenced in a study of blood T cells in healthy people across ages. A second PCR of about 7 to 12 cycles used a sample-barcoded 5' primer and a J-beta primer mix. TCRdb re-analysed the 5' RACE reads in MiXCR, keeping a single row per CDR3 protein. The sample has around 940,000 distinct CDR3 sequences; roughly 50% are singletons. Material: blood. The receptors shown here come from a woman aged 55-75 years in good health.

This clonotype was picked up a small number of times. The chain links TRBV12-3 or TRBV12-4 to TRBJ1-4; 7 positions agree with TRBD1. V was pared by 5 bases and J by 5 bases, with 5 bases of the junction left unmatched. This CDR3 is 14 amino acids long. CDR3 residues: CASSPRQGNEKLFF. CDR3 bases: TGTGCCAGCAGTCCGAGACAGGGAAATGAAAAACTGTTTTTT.

CDR3 residues: CASSMTVNSPLHF. The CDR3 DNA sequence: TGTGCCAGCAGCATGACAGTCAATTCACCCCTCCACTTT. V usage is TRBV25-1 and J usage is TRBJ1-6, with a weak D call TRBD1 (5 bases). V lost 6 bases and J 7 bases, leaving 10 bases between the germline ends. The CDR3 runs 13 residues. Germline V gene sequence: CDR1 MGHDK, CDR2 SYGVNS.

The genes are TRBV5-1 and TRBJ2-1; 7 nucleotides match TRBD2. Trimming took 2 bases from V and 2 from J; bases not matched to a gene: 10. Germline V gene data show CDR1 as SGHRS and CDR2 as YFSETQ. The CDR3 consists of 17 residues. The CDR3 DNA sequence: TGCGCCAGCAGCTTAAGAACGGCGGGGGTACCCTACAATGAGCAGTTCTTC. This codes for CASSLRTAGVPYNEQFF.

The rearrangement links TRBV4-1 to TRBJ2-7; D remains ambiguous. CDR1 is MGHRA and CDR2 is YSYEKL in the germline V gene. This CDR3 contains 14 residues. Trimming took off 3 bases at V and 2 bases at J, with 11 bases between the two ends. CDR3 sequence: CASSQPGWAYEQYF. As DNA, the CDR3 is TGCGCCAGCAGCCAGCCCGGGTGGGCCTACGAGCAGTACTTC.

V and J are TRBV20-1 and TRBJ2-7; 7 bases align to TRBD2. The DNA end favors TRBJ2-4, so the J call may be wrong. Germline V gives CDR1 DFQATT, CDR2 SNEGSKA (reference sequence). The CDR3 length is 15 residues. For the CDR3, the DNA is TGCAGTGCTAGGGGGCAGGGTAGCGGGCTAAACATTCAGTACTTC. Its protein product is CSARGQGSGLNIQYF.

This clonotype was found a few times. The chain couples TRBV11-2 to TRBJ1-2; D remains ambiguous. The V gene lost 6 bases and the J gene lost 4 bases, with 12 bases spanning the gap. In germline, CDR1 is SGHAT, CDR2 FQNNGV. The CDR3 has 13 residues. This CDR3 reads CASRPDGLYGYTF. CDR3 nucleotides: TGTGCCAGCAGACCGGACGGCCTCTATGGCTACACCTTC.

This CDR3 reads CSARVGGESYNEQYF. CDR3 DNA: TGCAGTGCTAGAGTGGGGGGTGAATCCTACAATGAGCAGTACTTC. The rearrangement links TRBV20-1 to TRBJ2-1; TRBD2 might be the D (6 bases). The J call may be in error: the DNA end matches TRBJ2-7 better. The CDR3 extends over 15 amino acids. Germline V gene lookup returns CDR1 DFQATT and CDR2 SNEGSKA (reference sequence).

This chain connects TRBV12-3 or TRBV12-4 to TRBJ2-3, with 8 bases matching TRBD2. The CDR3 sequence is 12 residues long. J gave up 4 bases and V 11 bases, and 5 bases lay outside the gene matches. The CDR3 DNA reads as TGTGCCTCTCGGGGGGGAGCAGATACGCAGTATTTT. Residues: CASRGGADTQYF.

This rearrangement joins TRBV12-3 or TRBV12-4 to TRBJ2-7; TRBD2 matches 14 bases. After removal of 6 bases from V and 4 bases from J, the junction contained 8 bases not matched to a gene. The CDR3 has 16 amino acids. The CDR3 is CASRGGTSGSVYEQYF. The CDR3 DNA sequence: TGTGCCAGCAGGGGGGGGACTAGCGGGAGTGTGTACGAGCAGTACTTC.

V is TRBV28 and J is TRBJ2-3; tentatively, D is TRBD2 (8 bases). The germline CDR1 and CDR2 sequences are MDHEN and SYDVKM. V gave up 7 bases and J gave up 7 bases, with 24 bases separating them. The CDR3 runs to 16 residues. CDR3 in DNA: TGTGCCAGCACCCAGGGGGGGGGCGGGAGGCCGAATACGCAGTATTTT. It is translated as CASTQGGGGRPNTQYF.

The CDR3 protein is CASSPDTGVQGTEAFF. The CDR3 coding sequence is TGTGCCAGCAGTCCCGATACTGGGGTTCAGGGCACTGAAGCTTTCTTT. The chain has TRBV25-1 and TRBJ1-1; TRBD1 might be the D (5 bases). CDR1 is MGHDK, CDR2 SYGVNS, per germline. CDR3 length: 16 amino acids. Trimming cost V 5 bases and J 4 bases, with 20 bases left between them.

With regard to this clonotype: A read error may explain this, as a much larger clone is one base away. The chain uses TRBV7-2 and TRBJ2-3; maybe TRBD2 (5 bases). The germline V gene has CDR1 SGHTA and CDR2 FQGNSA. The CDR3 consists of 14 residues. The V and J ends lost 3 bases and 1 base respectively, with 8 bases between them. CDR3 coding DNA: TGTGCCAGCAGCTTGCGGGTGCGCACAGATACGCAGTATTTT. This gives the protein CASSLRVRTDTQYF.

This clonotype was recorded a few times. This chain joins TRBV13 and TRBJ2-3, with no clear D. There are 10 residues in the CDR3. The V and J ends lost 5 bases and 10 bases respectively, with 7 bases between them. Per the germline V gene, CDR1 is PRHDT and CDR2 is FYEKMQ (reference sequence). This chain's CDR3 is CASSPSAQYF. The CDR3 nucleotides read TGTGCCAGCAGCCCCAGTGCGCAGTATTTT. Full variable domain (outside the CDR3, taken from reference TRBV13 and TRBJ2-3): AAGVIQSPRHLIKEKRETATLKCYPIPRHDTVYWYQQGPGQDPQFLISFYEKMQSDKGSIPDRFSAQQFSDYHSELNMSSLELGDSALYFCASSPSAQYFGPGTRLTVL.

This sequence joins TRBV7-2 and TRBJ2-3; TRBD2 might be the D (5 bases). Trimming shortened V by 2 bases and J by 1 base, and 10 bases separated the two germline ends. In germline, CDR1 is SGHTA, CDR2 FQGNSA. The CDR3 length is 15 residues. The CDR3 here is CASSLIRGGTDTQYF. CDR3 DNA: TGTGCCAGCAGCTTAATACGGGGAGGCACAGATACGCAGTATTTT.

The DNA of the CDR3 is TGTGCCAGCAGCTTAGCCCCGGGACTAGCGGGAGTGGAGACCCAGTACTTC. This gives the protein CASSLAPGLAGVETQYF. This chain links TRBV7-2 with TRBJ2-5; 14 positions agree with TRBD2. The trim removed 0 bases at V and 5 bases at J, leaving 5 bases unmatched. Germline values: CDR1 SGHTA, CDR2 FQGNSA. The CDR3 runs to 17 residues.

The chain has TRBV4-1 and TRBJ2-7, with TRBD1 identical over 8 bases. Trimming at V came to 4 bases and at J to 4 bases, leaving 9 bases not matched to a gene. Per germline, CDR1 MGHRA and CDR2 YSYEKL. The CDR3 spans 15 residues. The CDR3 region is CASSPKAGGLYEQYF. The CDR3 bases are TGCGCCAGCAGCCCCAAGGCAGGGGGCCTTTACGAGCAGTACTTC.

The V gene is TRBV12-3 or TRBV12-4, the J gene TRBJ2-4; tentatively, D is TRBD1 or TRBD2 (5 bases each). The DNA end favors TRBJ2-7, so the J call may be wrong. The CDR3 totals 14 residues. CDR3 DNA sequence: TGTGCCACCCGCAAGGGACCCTCGAGCTACGAGCAGTACTTC. It encodes CATRKGPSSYEQYF.

This clonotype appeared a few times. This rearrangement joins TRBV5-6 to TRBJ2-6; D gene ambiguous. Germline CDR1 SGHDT, CDR2 YYEEEE. V lost 3 bases and J 3 bases, leaving 16 bases between the germline ends. The length of the CDR3 is 17 residues. The CDR3 reads CASSSPGRFRGANVLTF. The DNA of the CDR3 is TGTGCCAGCAGCTCCCCCGGGCGGTTCCGTGGGGCCAACGTCCTGACTTTC.

This clonotype was recorded a few times. V usage is TRBV28 and J usage is TRBJ1-1, with no clear D. This CDR3 is built from 13 residues. Trimming removed 7 bases from V and 1 base from J, with 10 bases in between. Germline V CDR1 and CDR2: MDHEN, SYDVKM. The CDR3 region has the DNA TGTGCCAGCACTCTGGACGGGAACACTGAAGCTTTCTTT. The encoded protein is CASTLDGNTEAFF.

The rearrangement uses TRBV7-9 and TRBJ2-1; a possible D gene is TRBD1 (5 bases). Germline V CDR1 and CDR2: SEHNR, FQNEAQ (reference sequence). This CDR3 comprises 16 residues. Trimming left V 2 bases short and J 9 bases short, with 20 bases between. Here the CDR3 DNA reads TGTGCCAGCAGCTTACGGTCCACAGGTGTATGGACTGAGCAGTTCTTC. Its protein is CASSLRSTGVWTEQFF.

There are many counts of this clonotype. This sequence joins TRBV20-1 and TRBJ2-7; possible D gene TRBD2, 6 bases. Germline loops: CDR1 DFQATT, CDR2 SNEGSKA (reference sequence). Trimming stripped 0 bases from V and 6 bases from J, with 15 bases between. This CDR3 is 14 amino acids long. The CDR3, as DNA: TGCAGTGCTAGAGAGGGCGGGATGGGGTGCGAGCAGTACTTC. Encoded protein: CSAREGGMGCEQYF.